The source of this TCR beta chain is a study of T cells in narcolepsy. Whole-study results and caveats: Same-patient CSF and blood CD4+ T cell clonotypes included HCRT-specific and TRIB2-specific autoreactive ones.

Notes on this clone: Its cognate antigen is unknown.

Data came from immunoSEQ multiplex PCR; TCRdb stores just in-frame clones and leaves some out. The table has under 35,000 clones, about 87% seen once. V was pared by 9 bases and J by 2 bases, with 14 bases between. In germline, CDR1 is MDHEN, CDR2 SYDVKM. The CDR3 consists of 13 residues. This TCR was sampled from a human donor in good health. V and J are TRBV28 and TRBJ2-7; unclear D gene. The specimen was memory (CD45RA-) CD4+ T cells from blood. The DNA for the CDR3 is TGTGCCAGTTCCGATTACGGCCCCTACGAGCAGTACTTC. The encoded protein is CASSDYGPYEQYF. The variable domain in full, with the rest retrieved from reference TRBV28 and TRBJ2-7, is DVKVTQSSRYLVKRTGEKVFLECVQDMDHENMFWYRQDPGLGLRLIYFSYDVKMKEKGDIPEGYSVSREKKERFSLILESASTNQTSMYLCASSDYGPYEQYFGPGTRLTVT.